The rows below give T cell receptor beta chains drawn from one sample of a study of human T cells and chemical hapten exposure. TCRdb processed the RACE reads anew with MiXCR; each CDR3 protein has one entry. Among some 400,000 distinct CDR3 sequences listed, roughly 4.8% were seen once. The sample in question was whole blood, obtained in connection with sensitization to the hapten diphenylcyclopropenone (DPC). These TCRs come from a woman aged 50 to 60 with alopecia areata. Some clones in this sample may be carry-over from other donors' samples. The CDR3 runs from the conserved cysteine through the conserved F or W. D genes are given only for firm matches. Size is stated for part of the rows, as once, few or many counts, or as a class when the clone is expanded.

clone_size: many; j_call: TRBJ2-3; v_call: TRBV29-1; d_call: -; cdr3_aa: CSAHHGDTQYF; cdr3_nt: TGCAGCGCTCACCACGGAGATACGCAGTATTTT
clone_size: -; j_call: TRBJ1-3; v_call: TRBV2; d_call: -; cdr3_aa: CASSDTGSGNTIYF; cdr3_nt: TGTGCCAGCAGTGATACAGGGTCTGGAAACACCATATATTTT
clone_size: many; j_call: TRBJ2-7; v_call: TRBV5-1; d_call: -; cdr3_aa: CASSGRGPDYEQYF; cdr3_nt: TGCGCCAGCAGCGGAAGAGGGCCCGACTACGAGCAGTACTTC
clone_size: few; j_call: TRBJ1-5; v_call: TRBV28; d_call: -; cdr3_aa: CASNTGYQPQHF; cdr3_nt: TGTGCCAGCAATACAGGGTACCAGCCCCAGCATTTT
clone_size: many; j_call: TRBJ2-3; v_call: TRBV14; d_call: -; cdr3_aa: CASSSARRPDTQYF; cdr3_nt: TGTGCCAGCAGCTCGGCACGGCGTCCAGATACGCAGTATTTT
clone_size: many; j_call: TRBJ2-3; v_call: TRBV12-3/TRBV12-4; d_call: -; cdr3_aa: CASSPLRGRTDTQYF; cdr3_nt: TGTGCCAGCAGCCCACTGAGGGGACGAACAGATACGCAGTATTTT
clone_size: many; j_call: TRBJ1-4; v_call: TRBV12-3/TRBV12-4; d_call: -; cdr3_aa: CASSLERRNEKLFF; cdr3_nt: TGTGCCAGCAGTTTAGAAAGGAGAAATGAAAAACTGTTTTTT
clone_size: many; j_call: TRBJ1-1; v_call: TRBV12-3/TRBV12-4; d_call: TRBD1; cdr3_aa: CASRLETGIAFF; cdr3_nt: TGTGCCAGCAGACTGGAGACAGGGATTGCTTTCTTT
clone_size: few; j_call: TRBJ1-1; v_call: TRBV6-1; d_call: -; cdr3_aa: CASSDGLNTEAFF; cdr3_nt: TGTGCCAGCAGTGACGGTCTGAACACTGAAGCTTTCTTT
clone_size: few; j_call: TRBJ2-2; v_call: TRBV6-5; d_call: -; cdr3_aa: CASRWVGLTGELFF; cdr3_nt: TGTGCCAGCAGATGGGTGGGTCTCACCGGGGAGCTGTTTTTT
clone_size: many; j_call: TRBJ2-3; v_call: TRBV28; d_call: -; cdr3_aa: CASVKGIVDTQYF; cdr3_nt: TGTGCCAGCGTTAAAGGGATTGTGGATACGCAGTATTTT
clone_size: many; j_call: TRBJ2-1; v_call: TRBV25-1; d_call: -; cdr3_aa: CASSDPEREQFF; cdr3_nt: TGTGCCAGCAGTGACCCTGAGCGAGAGCAGTTCTTC
clone_size: few; j_call: TRBJ2-2; v_call: TRBV11-2; d_call: -; cdr3_aa: CASSLGVSLTTGELFF; cdr3_nt: TGTGCCAGCAGCTTAGGCGTCTCCCTCACCACCGGGGAGCTGTTTTTT